One sample yielded the 11 T cell receptor beta chains listed below, sequenced in a study of T cells in Graves' hyperthyroidism and ophthalmopathy. Amplified regions were TCR beta CDR3 sequences from RNA transcripts. A first-round RT-PCR of the TCR CDR3 used the HTBI primer set. From the multiplex PCR reads, TCRdb called clonotypes with MiXCR, one entry per CDR3 protein. This sample carries fewer than 700,000 distinct CDR3 sequences, about a sixth of them seen once, and the ten largest clones take approximately 16%. Material: blood. Every receptor here comes from a woman aged 18-30 years with Graves' ophthalmopathy.

This rearrangement joins TRBV20-1 to TRBJ2-5; 8 bases line up with TRBD2. Germline V gene lookup returns CDR1 DFQATT and CDR2 SNEGSKA (reference sequence). CDR3 length: 17 residues. With 0 bases clipped from V and 4 bases from J, the junction kept 13 bases outside the gene matches. CDR3 nucleotide sequence: TGCAGTGCTAGAGATGTTGGGCGGGGGAGCGGGAGAGAGACCCAGTACTTC. It encodes CSARDVGRGSGRETQYF.

The chain combines TRBV20-1 with TRBJ2-2; TRBD1 matches 11 bases. CDR1 and CDR2 (germline): DFQATT, SNEGSKA (reference sequence). The CDR3 covers 16 residues. Losses at the gene ends were 0 bases for V and 7 bases for J; bases not matched to a gene: 7. The chain's CDR3 is CSARDRTGGAGGELFF. The CDR3 DNA sequence: TGCAGTGCTAGAGATCGGACAGGGGGCGCCGGCGGGGAGCTGTTTTTT.

This clonotype has a count of ten or more. This chain connects TRBV2 to TRBJ1-1, with TRBD1 identical over 9 bases. The V segment lost 6 bases and the J segment 7 bases; nucleotides outside the gene matches: 12. This CDR3 region has 15 residues. Germline V gene lookup returns CDR1 SNHLY and CDR2 FYNNEI. CDR3 sequence: CASSGQGMELDEAFF. Here the CDR3 DNA reads TGTGCCAGCAGCGGACAGGGGATGGAGCTGGATGAAGCTTTCTTT.

V and J are TRBV7-9 and TRBJ2-3, with 9 positions matching TRBD1. The V gene end was trimmed by 3 bases and the J gene end by 6 bases; junction bases not matched to a gene: 7. CDR1 SEHNR and CDR2 FQNEAQ come from the germline V gene (reference sequence). This CDR3 is built from 15 residues. The CDR3 DNA sequence: TGTGCCAGCAGCTTGGGGGACAGGGCAACGGATACGCAGTATTTT. It encodes CASSLGDRATDTQYF.

This clonotype was observed a handful of times. This chain joins TRBV6-6 and TRBJ1-4; no clear D. CDR1 is MNHNY and CDR2 is SVGAGI in the germline V gene (reference sequence). V was trimmed by 2 bases and J by 4 bases, leaving 8 bases between them. This CDR3 has 14 residues. CDR3: CASSYDRGNEKLFF. Written as DNA, the CDR3 is TGTGCCAGCAGTTACGACCGGGGTAATGAAAAACTGTTTTTT.

The chain couples TRBV4-1 to TRBJ2-5; 7 bases agree with TRBD1. Trimming took 1 base from V and 1 from J; bases not matched to a gene: 3. The CDR3 runs 15 residues. CDR1 and CDR2 from the germline V gene are MGHRA and YSYEKL. The CDR3 region is CASSQGTGSQETQYF. The CDR3 region has the DNA TGCGCCAGCAGCCAAGGGACAGGCTCCCAAGAGACCCAGTACTTC.

The J gene is TRBJ2-5, the V gene TRBV9; weak D call: TRBD1 (5 bases). The CDR3 loop spans 17 amino acids. Trimming cost V 3 bases and J 1 base, with 19 bases left between them. Looked up from germline, CDR1 is SGDLS and CDR2 is YYNGEE. In DNA, the CDR3 is TGTGCCAGCAGCGCCTTCCCCTCAGGGTGGTTCCAAGAGACCCAGTACTTC. Translating it yields CASSAFPSGWFQETQYF.

The sample holds a few counts of this clonotype. The chain combines TRBV10-1 with TRBJ2-3; 7 nucleotides agree with TRBD1. This CDR3 is 15 amino acids long. With 8 bases clipped from V and 4 bases from J, the junction kept 12 bases outside the gene matches. CDR1 and CDR2 from the germline V gene are WNHNN and SYGVQD (reference sequence). The CDR3: CASQGKQGPADTQYF. The CDR3 region has the DNA TGCGCCAGCCAGGGGAAACAGGGGCCCGCAGATACGCAGTATTTT.

This clonotype was seen more than once but under ten times. V is TRBV19 and J is TRBJ2-2; D gene ambiguous. The CDR3 runs to 15 residues. Germline values: CDR1 LNHDA, CDR2 SQIVND (reference sequence). V was clipped by 4 bases and J by 4 bases, with 13 bases between them. The CDR3 sequence is CASSTMNGFTGELFF. In DNA, the CDR3 is TGTGCCAGTAGTACGATGAATGGGTTCACCGGGGAGCTGTTTTTT.

Many counts were recorded for this clonotype. The V call is TRBV7-2, the J call TRBJ2-1; D gene ambiguous. The CDR3 spans 16 residues. V was pared by 5 bases and J by 4 bases, with 18 bases between. Germline-derived CDR1 and CDR2 are SGHTA and FQGNSA. The chain's CDR3 is CASSIPRLILYNEQFF. The CDR3 coding sequence is TGTGCCAGCAGCATCCCCAGGTTGATACTTTACAATGAGCAGTTCTTC.

This clonotype was recorded at least ten times. The CDR3 loop is CASSHSGRQETQYF. The CDR3 region has the DNA TGTGCCAGCAGCCACTCAGGGAGACAAGAGACCCAGTACTTC. The chain carries TRBV12-3 or TRBV12-4 and TRBJ2-5; D assignment may be TRBD1 or TRBD2 (5 bases each). CDR3 size: 14 residues. V shed 6 bases and J shed 2 bases, with 13 bases lying between them.